A single sample gave rise to the 27 T cell receptor beta chains below, sequenced in a study of T cells after yellow fever vaccination. TCRdb itself ran the 5' RACE reads through MiXCR, one entry per CDR3 protein. The sample yields some 260,000 distinct CDR3 sequences, approximately 5.2% seen once. Source: CD4+ T cells sorted from PBMCs, taken on the day of the yellow fever booster vaccination. The origin of the receptors is a young man who received the YFV17D yellow fever vaccine.

Many counts were recorded for this clonotype. The chain combines TRBV10-3 with TRBJ2-3; 10 bases map to TRBD2. The CDR3 runs to 15 residues. Germline V gives CDR1 ENHRY, CDR2 SYGVKD. The J segment lost 2 bases and the V segment lost 4 bases, leaving 3 bases of the junction unmatched. CDR3 region: CAISGLAGVTDTQYF. CDR3 DNA sequence: TGTGCCATCAGTGGGCTAGCGGGGGTCACAGATACGCAGTATTTT.

In its sample, this clonotype was seen many times. This chain connects TRBV4-1 to TRBJ1-2, with unresolved D. The CDR3 extends over 15 amino acids. V gave up 0 bases and J gave up 7 bases, with 15 bases separating them. CDR1 and CDR2 (germline): MGHRA, YSYEKL. The CDR3 region is CASSQEVLRAPGYTF. DNA of the CDR3: TGCGCCAGCAGCCAAGAGGTTTTACGGGCTCCTGGCTACACCTTC.

The chain is built from TRBV20-1 and TRBJ2-3; 8 bases line up with TRBD2. Looked up from germline, CDR1 is DFQATT and CDR2 is SNEGSKA (reference sequence). The V and J ends lost 5 bases and 2 bases, in that order; junction bases with no gene match: 9. The length of the CDR3 is 15 residues. CDR3: CSARRLALNTDTQYF. CDR3 coding DNA: TGCAGTGCTCGTAGACTAGCGCTGAACACAGATACGCAGTATTTT.

This clonotype was observed a handful of times. The rearrangement joins TRBV29-1 to TRBJ1-1; D perhaps matches TRBD1 (5 bases). Trimming pared 3 bases from V and 3 bases from J, leaving 17 bases between. This CDR3 contains 15 residues. Germline V gene data show CDR1 as SQVTM and CDR2 as ANQGSEA. CDR3 sequence (DNA): TGCAGCGTTGACCGGGGGGACCGTAGGTACACTGAAGCTTTCTTT. Amino acids: CSVDRGDRRYTEAFF. The variable domain in full, with the rest retrieved from reference TRBV29-1 and TRBJ1-1, is SAVISQKPSRDICQRGTSLTIQCQVDSQVTMMFWYRQQPGQSLTLIATANQGSEATYESGFVIDKFPISRPNLTFSTLTVSNMSPEDSSIYLCSVDRGDRRYTEAFFGQGTRLTVV.

This clonotype was observed a few times. The rearrangement uses TRBV6-5 and TRBJ1-6; 9 bases fit TRBD1. V shed 6 bases, J shed 10 bases, and the junction held 13 bases outside the gene matches. The CDR3 is 16 residues long. Germline V gives CDR1 MNHEY, CDR2 SVGAGI. The CDR3 region is CASRRDLTGGSSPLHF. The CDR3 region has the DNA TGTGCCAGCAGGCGCGACCTGACAGGGGGAAGCTCACCCCTCCACTTT.

This clonotype showed up just a few times. This rearrangement joins TRBV6-5 to TRBJ2-7; D is possibly TRBD1 (6 bases). V lost 3 bases and J lost 4, with 10 bases in between. This CDR3 is built from 13 residues. The germline V gene has CDR1 MNHEY and CDR2 SVGAGI. The CDR3 region has the DNA TGTGCCAGCAGTTATCGCACAGGGTACGAGCAGTACGTC. Translation gives CASSYRTGYEQYV.

This clonotype was detected many times. The chain employs TRBV20-1 and TRBJ1-1; weak D call: TRBD1 (6 bases). V was cut by 5 bases and J by 3 bases, with 16 bases left in between. The CDR3 extends over 14 amino acids. Germline V CDR1 and CDR2: DFQATT, SNEGSKA (reference sequence). In DNA, the CDR3 is TGCAGTGCTTTAACAGGGAATATGGACACTGAAGCTTTCTTT. Amino acid sequence: CSALTGNMDTEAFF.

V gene TRBV20-1 combines with J gene TRBJ2-3; 8 nucleotides agree with TRBD2. This CDR3 comprises 19 residues. The V gene end was trimmed by 0 bases and the J gene end by 4 bases; junction bases not matched to a gene: 18. The germline V gene has CDR1 DFQATT and CDR2 SNEGSKA (reference sequence). The chain's CDR3 is CSARDLMAALAGRADTQYF. CDR3 DNA sequence: TGCAGTGCTAGAGATCTGATGGCGGCTTTAGCGGGGCGGGCAGATACGCAGTATTTT.

This clonotype has a count of ten or more. This chain connects TRBV6-5 to TRBJ1-2; a possible D gene is TRBD1 (6 bases). Looked up from germline, CDR1 is MNHEY and CDR2 is SVGAGI. The CDR3 runs 16 residues. V was pared by 0 bases and J by 5 bases, with 16 bases between. The CDR3 loop is CASSYSMLGQRYGYTF. DNA of the CDR3: TGTGCCAGCAGTTACTCGATGTTGGGACAACGTTATGGCTACACCTTC.

There are many counts of this clonotype. The J gene is TRBJ1-6, the V gene TRBV10-3; possible D gene TRBD1, 5 bases. This CDR3 has 15 residues. The germline CDR1 and CDR2 sequences are ENHRY and SYGVKD. Between the trimmed V and J ends, which lost 7 bases and 8 bases, there was a span of 18 bases. The CDR3 loop reads CAIKAGLTPDSPLHF. The CDR3, as DNA: TGTGCCATCAAAGCGGGACTGACCCCGGATTCACCCCTCCACTTT.

CDR3 amino acids: CASSDSAGDGDTQYF. The CDR3 DNA reads TGTGCCAGCAGTGACTCGGCGGGGGATGGGGATACGCAGTATTTT. The chain combines TRBV25-1 with TRBJ2-3; TRBD2 aligns across 7 bases. Trimming took 3 bases from V and 6 from J; bases not matched to a gene: 9. This CDR3 comprises 15 residues. Germline V gene data show CDR1 as MGHDK and CDR2 as SYGVNS.

This clonotype was seen more than once but under ten times. The rearrangement joins TRBV12-3 or TRBV12-4 to TRBJ1-4; D is perhaps TRBD1 (5 bases). The CDR3 is 15 residues long. Trimming pared 3 bases from V and 8 bases from J, leaving 16 bases between. The CDR3 DNA is TGTGCCAGCAGTTTCCTAGGGACTTCGGGAGAAAAACTGTTTTTT. Translating gives CASSFLGTSGEKLFF.

This clonotype was observed a few times. The genes are TRBV20-1 and TRBJ1-1; D unclear. CDR1 and CDR2 (germline): DFQATT, SNEGSKA (reference sequence). The V gene lost 1 base and the J gene lost 3 bases, with 15 bases spanning the gap. This CDR3 comprises 15 residues. CDR3 in amino acids: CSARVAGRSDTEAFF. CDR3 in DNA: TGCAGTGCTAGAGTAGCTGGACGGAGCGACACTGAAGCTTTCTTT.

This clonotype was seen repeatedly, ten times or more. The chain is built from TRBV6-5 and TRBJ2-2; D is unresolved. Trimming cost V 6 bases and J 4 bases, with 15 bases left between them. Per the germline V gene, CDR1 is MNHEY and CDR2 is SVGAGI. CDR3 length: 15 amino acids. The CDR3 sequence is CASRAIGRPTGELFF. The DNA of the CDR3 is TGTGCCAGCAGGGCAATTGGGCGGCCCACCGGGGAGCTGTTTTTT.

The table lists this clonotype with many counts. The chain couples TRBV29-1 to TRBJ1-5; D might be TRBD1 (6 bases). This CDR3 region has 14 residues. CDR1 and CDR2 from the germline V gene are SQVTM and ANQGSEA. V was clipped by 7 bases and J by 4 bases, with 17 bases between them. This CDR3 is CSAPGGGKNQPQHF. CDR3 DNA: TGCAGCGCCCCGGGGGGGGGCAAGAATCAGCCCCAGCATTTT.

This clonotype has just a few counts. J is TRBJ1-6 and V is TRBV7-3, with no clear D. Per the germline V gene, CDR1 is SGHTA and CDR2 is FQGTGA. CDR3 size: 15 residues. Trimming took 0 bases from V and 7 from J, leaving 10 bases between them. CDR3 in amino acids: CASSLTAPPNSPLHF. CDR3 DNA: TGTGCCAGCAGCTTAACCGCGCCTCCGAATTCACCCCTCCACTTT.

At least ten counts were recorded for this clonotype. The rearrangement uses TRBV12-3 or TRBV12-4 and TRBJ1-1; 7 positions agree with TRBD1. Trimming at V came to 6 bases and at J to 8 bases, leaving 12 bases not matched to a gene. The CDR3 is 14 amino acids. The CDR3 spells CASSRRGTVTEAFF. CDR3 coding DNA: TGTGCCAGCAGCCGCCGAGGGACAGTAACCGAAGCTTTCTTT.

This clonotype has only a few counts. Here the CDR3 reads CATSRDMLRDAPDGNQPQHF. CDR3 sequence (DNA): TGTGCCACCAGCAGAGATATGCTCAGGGATGCGCCCGACGGCAATCAGCCCCAGCATTTT. The gene calls are TRBV15 and TRBJ1-5; D may be TRBD1 (5 bases). CDR3 length: 20 amino acids. Germline V gene lookup returns CDR1 LNHNV and CDR2 YYDKDF (reference sequence). V was cut by 0 bases and J by 2 bases, with 23 bases left in between.

This clonotype was detected a few times. The CDR3, as DNA: TGTGCCAGCAGCCCCCTTGGTCCCGGGGAGCTGTTTTTT. Translating it yields CASSPLGPGELFF. This chain links TRBV7-9 with TRBJ2-2; no definite D call. This CDR3 comprises 13 residues. Germline V gives CDR1 SEHNR, CDR2 FQNEAQ (reference sequence). V dropped 5 bases and J dropped 6 bases, with 10 bases sitting between them.

Ten or more counts support this clonotype. This chain uses TRBV4-3 with TRBJ1-1, with 8 positions matching TRBD1. In germline, CDR1 is LGHNA, CDR2 YSLEER. The CDR3 length is 16 residues. The junction had 8 bases not matched to a gene; V was cut back by 4 bases and J by 1 base. The CDR3 spells CASSLTGVYRNTEAFF. CDR3 DNA: TGCGCCAGCAGCCTGACAGGGGTTTACCGGAACACTGAAGCTTTCTTT.

CDR3 nucleotide sequence: TGTGCCAGCAGCCGGGCTCTCGGACAGGCCGGAGGGATTTCACCCCTCCACTTT. This encodes CASSRALGQAGGISPLHF. V usage is TRBV6-5 and J usage is TRBJ1-6, with 7 bases matching TRBD1. The CDR3 consists of 18 residues. The germline V gene has CDR1 MNHEY and CDR2 SVGAGI. Trimming removed 6 bases from V and 9 bases from J; junction bases left unmatched: 20.

The chain has TRBV7-6 and TRBJ2-7, with unresolved D. Germline V gene data show CDR1 as SGHVS and CDR2 as FNYEAQ. This CDR3 comprises 14 residues. V dropped 2 bases and J dropped 6 bases, with 14 bases sitting between them. The CDR3 DNA reads as TGTGCCAGCAGCTTATTGCAGAGAGGTCCCGAGCAGTACTTC. This sequence encodes CASSLLQRGPEQYF.

The chain employs TRBV10-3 and TRBJ1-5; tentatively, D is TRBD1 (6 bases). V dropped 6 bases and J dropped 3 bases, with 15 bases sitting between them. Germline V gene lookup returns CDR1 ENHRY and CDR2 SYGVKD. The CDR3 extends over 15 amino acids. Here the CDR3 reads CAIRDGDTDNQPQHF. CDR3 bases: TGTGCCATCAGAGATGGGGACACTGACAATCAGCCCCAGCATTTT.

This clonotype was seen a few times. The chain employs TRBV5-1 and TRBJ2-5; D perhaps matches TRBD2 (6 bases). This CDR3 spans 15 amino acids. Germline assignment: CDR1 SGHRS and CDR2 YFSETQ. The V gene lost 1 base and the J gene lost 0 bases, with 10 bases spanning the gap. The CDR3 nucleotides read TGCGCCAGCAGCTTGTTGCGGGGTAACCAAGAGACCCAGTACTTC. Encoded protein: CASSLLRGNQETQYF.

V is TRBV7-8 and J is TRBJ2-5; maybe TRBD1 (6 bases). The V end lost 6 bases, the J end lost 4 bases, and 12 bases lay between the germline ends. CDR3 length: 13 amino acids. Looked up from germline, CDR1 is SGHVS and CDR2 is FQNEAQ. CDR3 nucleotides: TGTGCCAGCAGGCTAGGGGGTGGAGAGACCCAGTACTTC. Translation: CASRLGGGETQYF.

The rearrangement links TRBV7-2 to TRBJ1-3; 7 nucleotides match TRBD1. The CDR3 length is 16 residues. Germline V CDR1 and CDR2: SGHTA, FQGNSA. V was pared by 5 bases and J by 0 bases, with 7 bases of the junction left unmatched. This chain's CDR3 is CASSPGTAYSGNTIYF. CDR3 DNA: TGTGCCAGCAGCCCGGGGACAGCCTACTCTGGAAACACCATATATTTT.

This clonotype was detected many times. The chain is built from TRBV7-3 and TRBJ2-3; TRBD1 matches 10 bases. Germline V gives CDR1 SGHTA, CDR2 FQGTGA. CDR3 size: 13 residues. J was trimmed by 7 bases and V by 5 bases; bases with no gene match: 3. The CDR3 DNA reads TGTGCCAGCAGCGGGGACAGGGGATATACGCAGTATTTT. Its translation: CASSGDRGYTQYF.